One and the same sample provided the 6 T cell receptor beta chains below, sequenced in a study of identical twins. MiXCR, applied by TCRdb to the 5' RACE reads, yields one record per CDR3 protein. Of roughly 690,000 distinct CDR3 sequences in the sample, 6% to 6.5% were seen once. Input material: naive T cells sorted from blood. Every receptor here comes from a man younger than 30 in good health.

About this clonotype itself: A much more abundant neighbour one base away suggests this may be a read error. This CDR3 is missing its conserved last phenylalanine or tryptophan, likely due to a read error. V and J are TRBV7-2 and TRBJ2-3; D is possibly TRBD1 or TRBD2 (6 bases each). V gave up 1 base and J gave up 2 bases, with 10 bases separating them. CDR1 is SGHTA, CDR2 FQGNSA, per germline. The CDR3 consists of 15 residues. The CDR3 DNA reads TGTGCCAGCAGCTTAGGCGGGACAAACACAGATACGCAGTATTAT. Protein: CASSLGGTNTDTQYY.

The table lists this clonotype with a few counts. The chain employs TRBV7-6 and TRBJ2-1; 14 bases map to TRBD2. CDR3 length equals 16 residues. Germline-derived CDR1 and CDR2 are SGHVS and FNYEAQ. V gave up 0 bases and J gave up 9 bases; unmatched junction bases: 4. CDR3 DNA: TGTGCCAGCAGCTTAGCGGGACTAGCGGGAGTTAGTGAGCAGTTCTTC. This encodes CASSLAGLAGVSEQFF.

This clonotype has at least ten counts. The V call is TRBV7-8, the J call TRBJ2-1; the match to TRBD2 covers 8 bases. This CDR3 region has 16 residues. The V gene end was trimmed by 4 bases and the J gene end by 0 bases; junction bases not matched to a gene: 5. Looked up from germline, CDR1 is SGHVS and CDR2 is FQNEAQ. The CDR3 is CASSSRAGASYNEQFF. As DNA, the CDR3 is TGTGCCAGCAGCTCAAGAGCGGGGGCCTCCTACAATGAGCAGTTCTTC. Filled out from reference TRBV7-8 and TRBJ2-1, the complete variable domain reads GAGVSQSPRYKVAKRGQDVALRCDPISGHVSLFWYQQALGQGPEFLTYFQNEAQLDKSGLPSDRFFAERPEGSVSTLKIQRTQQEDSAVYLCASSSRAGASYNEQFFGPGTRLTVL.

This clonotype was observed at least ten times. The chain joins TRBV9 to TRBJ2-1; 7 bases line up with TRBD2. There are 13 residues in the CDR3. After removal of 3 bases from V and 4 bases from J, the junction contained 1 base not matched to a gene. Germline V lookup: CDR1 SGDLS, CDR2 YYNGEE. The DNA of the CDR3 is TGTGCCAGCAGCGCTAGCGGTTACAATGAGCAGTTCTTC. Its translation: CASSASGYNEQFF.

This clonotype showed up just a few times. The rearrangement joins TRBV5-4 to TRBJ1-5; no definite D call. The CDR3 contains 14 residues. Germline V gives CDR1 SGHNT, CDR2 YYREEE (reference sequence). The V end was cut by 5 bases, the J end by 2 bases, with 11 bases between. In nucleotides, the CDR3 is TGTGCCAGCAGTCAGCTTGGGGGCAATCAGCCCCAGCATTTT. It translates to CASSQLGGNQPQHF. Full variable domain (missing parts from reference TRBV5-4 and TRBJ1-5): ETGVTQSPTHLIKTRGQQVTLRCSSQSGHNTVSWYQQALGQGPQFIFQYYREEENGRGNFPPRFSGLQFPNYSSELNVNALELDDSALYLCASSQLGGNQPQHFGDGTRLSIL.

The sample holds a few counts of this clonotype. The V call is TRBV5-5, the J call TRBJ2-7, with 11 bases lining up with TRBD2. CDR3 length equals 15 residues. The junction had 1 base not matched to a gene; V was cut back by 0 bases and J by 2 bases. Looked up from germline, CDR1 is SGHKS and CDR2 is YYEKEE (reference sequence). The CDR3 spells CASSLALAGAYEQYF. The CDR3 DNA is TGTGCCAGCAGCTTGGCACTAGCGGGAGCCTACGAGCAGTACTTC.